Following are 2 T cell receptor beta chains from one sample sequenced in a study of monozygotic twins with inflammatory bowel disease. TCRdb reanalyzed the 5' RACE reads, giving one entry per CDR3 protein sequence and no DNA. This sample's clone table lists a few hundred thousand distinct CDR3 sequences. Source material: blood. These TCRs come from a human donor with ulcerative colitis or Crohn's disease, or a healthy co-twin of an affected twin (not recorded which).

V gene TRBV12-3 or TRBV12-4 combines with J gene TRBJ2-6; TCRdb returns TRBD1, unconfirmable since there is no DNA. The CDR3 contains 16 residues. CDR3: CASSRLGVSGANVLTF.

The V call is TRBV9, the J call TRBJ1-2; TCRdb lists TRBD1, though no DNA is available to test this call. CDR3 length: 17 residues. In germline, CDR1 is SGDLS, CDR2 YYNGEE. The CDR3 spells CASSVGRRTGGENGYTF.